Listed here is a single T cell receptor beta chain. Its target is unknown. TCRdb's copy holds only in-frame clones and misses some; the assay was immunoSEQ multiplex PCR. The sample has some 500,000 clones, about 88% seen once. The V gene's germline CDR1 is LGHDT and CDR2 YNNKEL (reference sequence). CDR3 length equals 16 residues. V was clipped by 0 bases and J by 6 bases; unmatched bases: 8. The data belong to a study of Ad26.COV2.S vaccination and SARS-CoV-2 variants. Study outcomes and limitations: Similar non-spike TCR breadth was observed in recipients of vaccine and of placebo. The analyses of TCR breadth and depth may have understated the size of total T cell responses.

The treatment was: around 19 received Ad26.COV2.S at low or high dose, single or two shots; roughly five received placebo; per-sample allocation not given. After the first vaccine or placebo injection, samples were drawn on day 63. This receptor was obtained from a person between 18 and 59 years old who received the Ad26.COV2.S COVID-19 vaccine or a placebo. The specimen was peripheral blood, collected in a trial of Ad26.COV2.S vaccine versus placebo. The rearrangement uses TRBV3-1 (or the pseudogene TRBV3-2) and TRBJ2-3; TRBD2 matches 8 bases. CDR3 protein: CASSQELAGFGDTQYF. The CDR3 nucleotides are TGTGCCAGCAGCCAAGAATTAGCGGGATTCGGGGATACGCAGTATTTT.